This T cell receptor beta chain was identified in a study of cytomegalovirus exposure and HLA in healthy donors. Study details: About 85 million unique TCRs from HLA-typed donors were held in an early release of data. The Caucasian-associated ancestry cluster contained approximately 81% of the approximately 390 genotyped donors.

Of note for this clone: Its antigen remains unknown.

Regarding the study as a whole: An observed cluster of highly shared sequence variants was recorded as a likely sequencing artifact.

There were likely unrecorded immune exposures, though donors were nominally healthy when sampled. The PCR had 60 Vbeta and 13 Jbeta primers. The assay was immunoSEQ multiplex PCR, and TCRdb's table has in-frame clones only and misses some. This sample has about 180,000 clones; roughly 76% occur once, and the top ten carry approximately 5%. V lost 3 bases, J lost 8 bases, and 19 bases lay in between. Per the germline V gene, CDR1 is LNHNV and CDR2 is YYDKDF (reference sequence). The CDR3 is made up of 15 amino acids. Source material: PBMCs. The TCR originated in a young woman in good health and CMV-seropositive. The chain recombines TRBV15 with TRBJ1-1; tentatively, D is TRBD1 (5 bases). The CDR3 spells CATSRTFGRVREAFF. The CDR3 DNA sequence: TGTGCCACCAGCAGGACATTCGGCAGGGTTCGCGAAGCTTTCTTT.